Each of the 29 T cell receptor beta chains below was sequenced from the same sample in a study of T-cell reconstitution after alpha-beta-depleted transplantation in children. Preparation of the TCRbeta library involved a method that used unique molecular identifiers. From the PCR reads, TCRdb called clonotypes with MiXCR, one entry per CDR3 protein. The sample records roughly 500,000 distinct CDR3 sequences, 10% being singletons. The source was PBMCs, collected before TCRalphabeta/CD19-depleted stem cell transplant. These receptors were collected from a child younger than 10 with inherited bone marrow failure, due to receive a stem cell transplant.

In its sample, this clonotype was seen many times. This sequence joins TRBV29-1 and TRBJ2-1; 9 nucleotides agree with TRBD2. The germline V gene has CDR1 SQVTM and CDR2 ANQGSEA. J lost 0 bases, V lost 7 bases, and 13 bases had no gene match. The CDR3 is 17 residues long. Here the CDR3 DNA reads TGCAGCGCCCATGGGACTAGCCAAACTCGCTCCTACAATGAGCAGTTCTTC. It yields the protein CSAHGTSQTRSYNEQFF.

This clonotype was seen repeatedly, ten times or more. The chain couples TRBV28 to TRBJ2-7; 8 bases map to TRBD2. In germline, CDR1 is MDHEN, CDR2 SYDVKM. The J segment lost 3 bases and the V segment lost 5 bases, leaving 9 bases of the junction unmatched. The CDR3 covers 15 residues. The CDR3: CASSPRLAILYEQYF. The CDR3 DNA follows: TGTGCCAGCAGTCCTCGACTAGCGATTCTCTACGAGCAGTACTTC.

In this sample, this clonotype turned up a few times. This chain connects TRBV5-1 to TRBJ2-5; 12 bases agree with TRBD2. CDR3 length: 17 residues. Germline loops: CDR1 SGHRS, CDR2 YFSETQ. V lost 1 base and J lost 3; bases outside the gene matches: 7. CDR3 bases: TGCGCCAGCAGCTTGCGACTAGCGGGAGTTAACGAAGAGACCCAGTACTTC. It is translated as CASSLRLAGVNEETQYF.

On this clonotype itself: Being one base from a much bigger clone, this may be a read error. This rearrangement joins TRBV12-3 or TRBV12-4 to TRBJ1-2, with 8 bases lining up with TRBD1. The CDR3 loop spans 13 amino acids. Losses at the gene ends were 5 bases for V and 6 bases for J; bases not matched to a gene: 5. The CDR3 loop reads CASSTDRGDGYTF. CDR3 DNA sequence: TGTGCCAGCAGTACCGACAGGGGCGATGGCTACACCTTC.

This clonotype was counted at least ten times. The chain links TRBV12-3 or TRBV12-4 to TRBJ1-6; D remains ambiguous. This CDR3 has 11 amino acids. Trimming cost V 3 bases and J 14 bases, with 8 bases left between them. The CDR3 loop is CASSLGRALHF. Written as DNA, the CDR3 is TGTGCCAGCAGTTTGGGTAGGGCCCTCCACTTT.

This clonotype was seen more than once but under ten times. The V call is TRBV28, the J call TRBJ2-2; D gene uncertain. CDR1 and CDR2 from the germline V gene are MDHEN and SYDVKM. This CDR3 comprises 13 residues. Trimming pared 7 bases from V and 0 bases from J, leaving 6 bases between. The CDR3 nucleotides read TGTGCCAGCAACTCAGCGAACACCGGGGAGCTGTTTTTT. This codes for CASNSANTGELFF.

In its sample, this clonotype was seen many times. CDR3: CSVETGSNYGYTF. CDR3 nucleotide sequence: TGCAGCGTGGAGACAGGGTCCAACTATGGCTACACCTTC. The rearrangement uses TRBV29-1 and TRBJ1-2; TRBD1 matches 7 bases. Germline-derived CDR1 and CDR2 are SQVTM and ANQGSEA. CDR3 length: 13 residues. Losses at the gene ends were 6 bases for V and 2 bases for J; bases not matched to a gene: 6.

This clonotype was detected many times. This chain connects TRBV29-1 to TRBJ2-1; D is possibly TRBD2 (6 bases). The CDR3 runs to 12 residues. Trimming cost V 3 bases and J 7 bases, with 10 bases left between them. Germline V gene data show CDR1 as SQVTM and CDR2 as ANQGSEA. CDR3 loop: CSVDRGGNEQFF. CDR3 DNA: TGCAGCGTTGACCGCGGAGGGAATGAGCAGTTCTTC.

The chain is built from TRBV27 and TRBJ1-3; possible D gene TRBD1, 5 bases. Trimming left V 3 bases short and J 0 bases short, with 9 bases between. The CDR3 runs to 15 residues. Germline V gene sequence: CDR1 MNHEY, CDR2 SMNVEV (reference sequence). CDR3 amino acids: CASSLRDGSGNTIYF. DNA for the CDR3: TGTGCCAGCAGTTTGCGGGACGGCTCTGGAAACACCATATATTTT.

This clonotype was counted between two and nine times. The chain employs TRBV6-5 and TRBJ2-7; TRBD1 is a possible D gene (5 bases). This CDR3 spans 16 amino acids. Germline V CDR1 and CDR2: MNHEY, SVGAGI. V dropped 3 bases and J dropped 1 base, with 16 bases sitting between them. CDR3 nucleotides: TGTGCCAGCAGTTATTCGATCGGCAGGGATTCCTACGAGCAGTACTTC. This translates into CASSYSIGRDSYEQYF.

This clonotype was seen ten or more times. The chain is built from TRBV27 and TRBJ1-2; 10 bases align to TRBD1. V gave up 5 bases and J gave up 7 bases; unmatched junction bases: 7. CDR3 size: 14 residues. Germline CDR1 and CDR2: MNHEY and SMNVEV (reference sequence). The CDR3 region is CASSHTGTGVGYTF. The CDR3 DNA follows: TGTGCCAGCAGTCACACCGGGACAGGGGTTGGCTACACCTTC.

At least ten counts were recorded for this clonotype. V and J are TRBV5-6 and TRBJ1-1; 8 nucleotides line up with TRBD1. CDR1 and CDR2 from the germline V gene are SGHDT and YYEEEE. The CDR3 totals 18 residues. Losses at the gene ends were 5 bases for V and 1 base for J; bases not matched to a gene: 16. The CDR3 region has the DNA TGTGCCAGCAGGCCCGGCGCCTACAGGGGGTGGGAGAACACTGAAGCTTTCTTT. Translated, it gives CASRPGAYRGWENTEAFF.

This clonotype has at least ten counts. The chain links TRBV6-1 to TRBJ1-4; tentative D call: TRBD1 (6 bases). The V end was cut by 7 bases, the J end by 2 bases, with 14 bases between. Germline V CDR1 and CDR2: MNHNS, SASEGT. The CDR3 runs 15 residues. The CDR3: CASTVGGSTNEKLFF. Here the CDR3 DNA reads TGTGCCAGCACCGTAGGGGGGTCCACTAATGAAAAACTGTTTTTT.

This clonotype was seen repeatedly, ten times or more. The chain combines TRBV11-2 with TRBJ2-3, with D possibly being TRBD1 (6 bases). From germline, CDR1 is SGHAT and CDR2 FQNNGV. V was trimmed by 2 bases and J by 2 bases, leaving 14 bases between them. The CDR3 loop spans 16 amino acids. In DNA, the CDR3 is TGTGCCAGCAGCTTATCATACAGGGTCCCCACAGATACGCAGTATTTT. This codes for CASSLSYRVPTDTQYF.

This clonotype turned up a few times. The rearrangement links TRBV30 to TRBJ2-1; 9 bases are shared with TRBD2. The CDR3 is made up of 15 amino acids. Germline CDR1 and CDR2: GTSNPN and SVGIG (reference sequence). V dropped 3 bases and J dropped 2; count of bases not matched to a gene: 5. The CDR3 spells CAWSRSGSPYNEQFF. The CDR3 DNA is TGTGCCTGGAGCCGTAGCGGGAGTCCCTACAATGAGCAGTTCTTC.

This clonotype was found many times. The chain has TRBV27 and TRBJ2-7; 8 bases align to TRBD1. The ends lost 5 bases at V and 5 bases at J; junction bases unmatched: 8. Germline V lookup: CDR1 MNHEY, CDR2 SMNVEV (reference sequence). This CDR3 contains 14 residues. As DNA, the CDR3 is TGTGCCAGCAGTCCTACCGGGACAGGACACGAGCAGTACTTC. This gives the protein CASSPTGTGHEQYF.

This clonotype was detected many times. In nucleotides, the CDR3 is TGCAGTGCCCATACTAGCGGGAGGGCTAATGGCGAGCAGTACTTC. Protein product: CSAHTSGRANGEQYF. The chain couples TRBV20-1 to TRBJ2-7, with 13 bases lining up with TRBD2. Germline-derived CDR1 and CDR2 are DFQATT and SNEGSKA (reference sequence). The V and J ends lost 6 bases and 6 bases, in that order; junction bases with no gene match: 11. The CDR3 consists of 15 residues.

This clonotype has at least ten counts. This chain links TRBV6-5 with TRBJ2-2; D perhaps matches TRBD1 (5 bases). Trimming cost V 2 bases and J 5 bases, with 12 bases left between them. The CDR3 extends over 15 amino acids. The V gene's germline CDR1 is MNHEY and CDR2 SVGAGI. CDR3 protein: CASSYGVGHTGELFF. The CDR3 DNA reads as TGTGCCAGCAGTTACGGTGTGGGGCATACCGGGGAGCTGTTTTTT.

Many counts were recorded for this clonotype. The V call is TRBV7-2, the J call TRBJ2-3; D call uncertain. V lost 5 bases to trimming and J lost 2 bases, with 14 bases between them. The germline CDR1 and CDR2 sequences are SGHTA and FQGNSA. The CDR3 is 15 residues long. The CDR3 reads CASSPRRGITDTQYF. CDR3 nucleotide sequence: TGTGCCAGCAGCCCGCGCCGTGGAATCACAGATACGCAGTATTTT.

This clonotype was found many times. This chain uses TRBV7-2 with TRBJ2-5; 10 nucleotides agree with TRBD2. CDR3 size: 16 residues. Germline V lookup: CDR1 SGHTA, CDR2 FQGNSA. V lost 5 bases to trimming and J lost 2 bases; unmatched junction nucleotides: 8. CDR3 bases: TGTGCCAGCAGCGTTTCTAGCGGGAGTGGGCAAGAGACCCAGTACTTC. Protein product: CASSVSSGSGQETQYF.

This clonotype occurred many times. The V and J genes are TRBV6-5 and TRBJ2-3, with D possibly TRBD2 on 7 matching bases. Trimming left V 2 bases short and J 4 bases short, with 13 bases between. Germline CDR1 MNHEY, CDR2 SVGAGI. The CDR3 extends over 15 amino acids. In nucleotides, the CDR3 is TGTGCCAGCAGTTACGAGGGGGGAGGGGCAGATACGCAGTATTTT. Translated: CASSYEGGGADTQYF.

CDR3 sequence: CASSARAQREGAADTQYF. The CDR3 DNA follows: TGTGCCAGCAGCGCCCGGGCCCAGCGGGAGGGCGCAGCAGATACGCAGTATTTT. The rearrangement links TRBV12-3 or TRBV12-4 to TRBJ2-3, with 10 bases that match TRBD2. Trimming removed 6 bases from V and 4 bases from J; junction bases left unmatched: 16. The CDR3 consists of 18 residues.

This chain uses TRBV6-2 or TRBV6-3 with TRBJ2-6; TRBD1 agrees at 9 bases. Germline V CDR1 and CDR2: MNHEY, SVGEGT. V lost 6 bases and J lost 0; bases outside the gene matches: 6. The CDR3 has 17 amino acids. CDR3 protein: CASSRDRALSGANVLTF. CDR3 DNA: TGTGCCAGCAGCAGGGACAGGGCCCTCTCTGGGGCCAACGTCCTGACTTTC.

This clonotype was detected ten times or more. The chain uses TRBV29-1 and TRBJ1-1; D is unresolved. V was cut by 8 bases and J by 0 bases, with 10 bases left in between. The V gene's germline CDR1 is SQVTM and CDR2 ANQGSEA. This CDR3 is 12 amino acids long. This CDR3 is CSSTDLNTEAFF. In DNA, the CDR3 is TGCAGCAGTACAGATTTGAACACTGAAGCTTTCTTT.

This clonotype came up many times. This chain connects TRBV30 to TRBJ1-2; no definite D call. The ends were cut back, 0 bases at V and 5 bases at J, with 10 bases in the middle. Germline V gives CDR1 GTSNPN, CDR2 SVGIG (reference sequence). This CDR3 spans 13 amino acids. CDR3 residues: CAWSVHTGYGYTF. CDR3 nucleotides: TGTGCCTGGAGTGTACATACGGGGTATGGCTACACCTTC.

This clonotype was observed at least ten times. This chain joins TRBV20-1 and TRBJ2-3, with D hard to call. This CDR3 has 13 residues. Trimming took off 6 bases at V and 3 bases at J, with 13 bases between the two ends. Germline CDR1 reads DFQATT; CDR2 reads SNEGSKA (reference sequence). CDR3 bases: TGCAGTGCCTCCCTCTCTGGTACAGATACGCAGTATTTT. Its protein product is CSASLSGTDTQYF.

V is TRBV27 and J is TRBJ1-1, with D perhaps matching TRBD1 (5 bases). Trimming took off 6 bases at V and 6 bases at J, with 8 bases between the two ends. CDR1 is MNHEY, CDR2 SMNVEV, per germline (reference sequence). This CDR3 is 11 amino acids long. The CDR3 bases are TGTGCCAGCAGCCAGGGCTCTGAAGCTTTCTTT. Amino acid sequence: CASSQGSEAFF.

About this clonotype: This could be a read error, since a much larger clone is one nucleotide away. V usage is TRBV19 and J usage is TRBJ1-1; D uncertain. Germline V gene lookup returns CDR1 LNHDA and CDR2 SQIVND (reference sequence). Trimming left V 5 bases short and J 4 bases short, with 11 bases between. This CDR3 spans 13 amino acids. The CDR3 is CASSGEAVTEAFF. For the CDR3, the DNA is TGTGCCAGTAGTGGGGAAGCGGTCACTGAAGCTTTCTTT.

This clonotype was seen ten or more times. The chain combines TRBV29-1 with TRBJ2-5, with 8 nucleotides matching TRBD2. Per the germline V gene, CDR1 is SQVTM and CDR2 is ANQGSEA. The CDR3 is 14 amino acids. Germline trimming cut 1 base from V and 4 bases from J; bases unmatched to any gene: 5. The CDR3 DNA follows: TGCAGCGTTGAAGGGAGGCTAGCGGGAGAGACCCAGTACTTC. Amino acid sequence: CSVEGRLAGETQYF.